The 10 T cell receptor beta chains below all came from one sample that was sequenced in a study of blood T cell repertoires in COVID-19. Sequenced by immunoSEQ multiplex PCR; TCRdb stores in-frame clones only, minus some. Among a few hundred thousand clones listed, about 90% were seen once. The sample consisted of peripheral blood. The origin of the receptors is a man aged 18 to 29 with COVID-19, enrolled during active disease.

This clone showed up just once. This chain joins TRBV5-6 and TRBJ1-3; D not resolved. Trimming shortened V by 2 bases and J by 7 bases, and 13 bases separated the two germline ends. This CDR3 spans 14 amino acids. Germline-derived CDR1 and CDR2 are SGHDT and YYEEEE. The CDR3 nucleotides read TGTGCCAGCAGCTTAAACGGGGTTGCCAACACCATATATTTT. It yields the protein CASSLNGVANTIYF.

The CDR3 sequence: CASSLYYTDTQYF. The DNA of the CDR3 is TGTGCCAGCAGCTTATATTACACAGATACGCAGTATTTT. The chain joins TRBV7-9 to TRBJ2-3, with D hard to call. The CDR3 has 13 residues. V lost 2 bases and J lost 2, with 5 bases in between. Germline V gene sequence: CDR1 SEHNR, CDR2 FQNEAQ (reference sequence). Variable domain in full (rest from reference TRBV7-9 and TRBJ2-3): DTGVSQNPRHKITKRGQNVTFRCDPISEHNRLYWYRQTLGQGPEFLTYFQNEAQLEKSRLLSDRFSAERPKGSFSTLEIQRTEQGDSAMYLCASSLYYTDTQYFGPGTRLTVL.

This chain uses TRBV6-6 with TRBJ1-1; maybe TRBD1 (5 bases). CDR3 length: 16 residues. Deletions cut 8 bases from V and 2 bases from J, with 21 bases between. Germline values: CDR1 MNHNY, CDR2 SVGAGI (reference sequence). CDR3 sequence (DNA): TGTGCCAGCCCGCTCATGCGGGGGAGGGATAACACTGAAGCTTTCTTT. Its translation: CASPLMRGRDNTEAFF.

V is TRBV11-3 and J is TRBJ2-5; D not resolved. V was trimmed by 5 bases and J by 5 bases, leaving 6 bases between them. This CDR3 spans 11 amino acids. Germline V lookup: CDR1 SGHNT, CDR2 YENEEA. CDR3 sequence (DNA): TGTGCCAGCAGCGCCGGGGAGACCCAGTACTTC. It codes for CASSAGETQYF.

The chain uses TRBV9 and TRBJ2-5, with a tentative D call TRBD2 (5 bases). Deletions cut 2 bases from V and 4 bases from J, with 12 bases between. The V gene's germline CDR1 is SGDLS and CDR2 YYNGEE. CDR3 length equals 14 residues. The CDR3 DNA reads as TGTGCCAGCAGCGTGACGAGTGGAGGAGAGACCCAGTACTTC. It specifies CASSVTSGGETQYF.

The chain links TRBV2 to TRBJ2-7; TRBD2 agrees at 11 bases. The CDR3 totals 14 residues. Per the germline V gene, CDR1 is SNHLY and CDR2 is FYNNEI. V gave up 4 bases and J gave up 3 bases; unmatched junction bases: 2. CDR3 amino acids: CASSALAGGYEQYF. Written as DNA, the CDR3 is TGTGCCAGCAGTGCTCTAGCGGGGGGCTACGAGCAGTACTTC.

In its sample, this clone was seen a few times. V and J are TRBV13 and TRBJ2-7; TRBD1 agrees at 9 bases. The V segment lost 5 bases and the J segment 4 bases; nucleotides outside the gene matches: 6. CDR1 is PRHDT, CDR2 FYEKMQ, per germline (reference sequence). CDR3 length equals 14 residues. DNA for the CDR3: TGTGCCAGCAGCACCAGACAGGGGGGGTACGAGCAGTACTTC. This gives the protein CASSTRQGGYEQYF. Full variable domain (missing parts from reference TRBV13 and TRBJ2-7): AAGVIQSPRHLIKEKRETATLKCYPIPRHDTVYWYQQGPGQDPQFLISFYEKMQSDKGSIPDRFSAQQFSDYHSELNMSSLELGDSALYFCASSTRQGGYEQYFGPGTRLTVT.

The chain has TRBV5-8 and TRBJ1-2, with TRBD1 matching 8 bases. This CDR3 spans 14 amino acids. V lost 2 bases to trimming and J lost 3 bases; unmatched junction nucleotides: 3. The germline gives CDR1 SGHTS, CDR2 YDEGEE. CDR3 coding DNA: TGTGCCAGCAGCTTACCAGGGGGCTACTATGGCTACACCTTC. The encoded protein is CASSLPGGYYGYTF.

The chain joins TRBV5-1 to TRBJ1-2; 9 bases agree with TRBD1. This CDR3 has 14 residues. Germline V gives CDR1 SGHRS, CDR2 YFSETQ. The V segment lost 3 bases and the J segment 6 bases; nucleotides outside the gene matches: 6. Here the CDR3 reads CASSSGDRVHGYTF. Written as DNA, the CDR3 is TGCGCCAGCAGCTCGGGGGACAGGGTTCATGGCTACACCTTC.

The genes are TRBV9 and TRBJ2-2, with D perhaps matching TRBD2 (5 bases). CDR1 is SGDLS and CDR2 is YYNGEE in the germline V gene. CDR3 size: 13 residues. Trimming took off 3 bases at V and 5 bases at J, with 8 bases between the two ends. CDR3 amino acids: CASSARLTGELFF. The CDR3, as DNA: TGTGCCAGCAGCGCCCGACTAACCGGGGAGCTGTTTTTT.